The clone carrying this T cell receptor (beta chain) showed up just once. The sample belongs to a study of OX40 agonist ivuxolimab in advanced cancers. Prior autoimmune disease or systemic immunosuppression barred patients. Sampled blood was obtained at baseline, cycle 4 day 1, and cycle 7 day 1. Clones were sequenced by immunoSEQ multiplex PCR, and TCRdb holds only the in-frame ones, with some missing. Here the sample spans fewer than 75,000 clones, about nine tenths being singletons. The receptor was isolated from an adult with an advanced solid tumor such as melanoma, head and neck, liver or kidney cancer. The sequencing here drew on CD4+ or CD8+ T cells sorted from blood, taken in a trial of the OX40 agonist ivuxolimab.

This CDR3 is CASSRQGLAQPQHF. As DNA, the CDR3 is TGTGCCAGTAGCAGACAGGGTTTGGCTCAGCCCCAGCATTTT. The V call is TRBV19, the J call TRBJ1-5, with 7 bases aligning to TRBD1. Unmatched junction bases numbered 8, after V lost 6 bases and J lost 6 bases. CDR1 and CDR2 (germline): LNHDA, SQIVND (reference sequence). The CDR3 loop spans 14 amino acids.